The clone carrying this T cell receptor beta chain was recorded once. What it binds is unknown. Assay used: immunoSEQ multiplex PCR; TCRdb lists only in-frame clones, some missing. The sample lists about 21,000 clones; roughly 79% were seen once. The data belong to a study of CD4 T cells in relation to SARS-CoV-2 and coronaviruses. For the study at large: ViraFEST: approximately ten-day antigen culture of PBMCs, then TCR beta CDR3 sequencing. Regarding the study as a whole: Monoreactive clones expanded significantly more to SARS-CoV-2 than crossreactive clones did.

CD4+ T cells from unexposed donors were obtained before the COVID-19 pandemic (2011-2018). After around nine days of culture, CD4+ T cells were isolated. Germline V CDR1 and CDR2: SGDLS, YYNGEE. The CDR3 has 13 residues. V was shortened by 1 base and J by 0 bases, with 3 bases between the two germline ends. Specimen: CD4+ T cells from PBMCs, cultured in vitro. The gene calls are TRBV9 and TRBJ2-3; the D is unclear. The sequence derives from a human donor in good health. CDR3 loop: CASSVTSTDTQYF. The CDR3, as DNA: TGTGCCAGCAGCGTAACTAGCACAGATACGCAGTATTTT.